This T cell receptor beta chain was found in a study of graft-versus-host responses after intestinal transplantation. Study details: Multivisceral, liver-intestinal, or isolated intestinal transplants were performed in recipients. Findings and caveats of the study: Subjects displaying graft-donor T cell macrochimerism possessed elevated graft-versus-host to host-versus-graft clonal ratios inside allografts. GvH clonotypes were identified within recipient marrow, with a subset emerging first in ileum or blood. HvG clone declines early post-transplant were associated with peak circulating GvH levels.

Assay: immunoSEQ multiplex PCR; the TCRdb copy retains only in-frame clones and omits some. The table shows 35,000 to 55,000 clones, with about 93% occurring only once. The V end was cut by 2 bases, the J end by 9 bases, with 11 bases between. Germline assignment: CDR1 LGHNA and CDR2 YNFKEQ. This CDR3 has 13 residues. Points on this clone: What it binds is not known.

The clonotype was recovered from a human patient who received an intestinal transplant, so some T cells may come from the graft donor. The rearrangement joins TRBV4-2 to TRBJ2-1, with D perhaps TRBD1 or TRBD2 (5 bases each). The sequencing used PBMCs, collected roughly 760 days after a first intestinal transplant, on the day of a second. The CDR3 loop reads CASSQPEGREQFF. Here the CDR3 DNA reads TGTGCCAGCAGCCAACCCGAGGGGCGTGAGCAGTTCTTC.